The rows below give T cell receptor beta chains drawn from one sample of a study of T cells expressing NK-cell markers. TCRdb re-called the 5' RACE reads and shows each CDR3 protein once, DNA omitted. The sample holds around 550,000 distinct CDR3 sequences. The material sequenced was blood T cells: a sorted CD56 or NKG2C T cell subset, CD4+ or CD8+ T cells, or bulk PBMC T cells (not recorded which). These receptor sequences come from a man aged 18 to 30 in good health. Both conserved end residues are part of each CDR3.

>TRBV15|TRBJ1-1
CATSLLDRGNTEAFF
>TRBV18|TRBJ1-4
CASSPRPREATNEKLFF
>TRBV12-3/TRBV12-4|TRBJ1-1
CASSSQTGENTEAFF
>TRBV20-1|TRBJ2-1
CSASYLAPSAEQFF
>TRBV20-1|TRBJ2-1
CSAGMPDRLPRGEQFF
>TRBV5-1|TRBJ2-2
CASSLAVGVDTGELFF
>TRBV9|TRBJ2-7
CASSVGRLASYEQYF
>TRBV6-5|TRBJ2-3
CASSLFGTTSTDTQYF
>TRBV11-2|TRBJ1-5
CASSFQGGQPQHF
>TRBV20-1|TRBJ2-5
CSARGLAGAGYQETQYF
>TRBV5-1|TRBJ2-5
CASSLVPGQEETQYF
>TRBV28|TRBJ2-7
CASRPTGQGYEQYF
>TRBV6-5|TRBJ1-1
CASSYSWEMNSEAFF
>TRBV12-3/TRBV12-4|TRBJ2-7
CASSPGPYEQYF
>TRBV29-1|TRBJ2-1
CSVLGEITLQFF
>TRBV5-7|TRBJ2-2
CASSPNQGLVSGELFF
>TRBV4-1|TRBJ2-1
CASSQIAGTSTYNEQFF
>TRBV30|TRBJ2-1
CAWSAASGSNEQFF
>TRBV7-6|TRBJ2-5
CASSKDSGSRETQYF
>TRBV20-1|TRBJ2-1
CSARRRAGSGNEQFF
>TRBV20-1|TRBJ2-7
CSARDPLRGVEQYF
>TRBV6-5|TRBJ2-5
CASSQRGAENQETQYF
>TRBV9|TRBJ1-2
CASSIRDRNGANYGYTF
>TRBV6-2/TRBV6-3|TRBJ2-7
CASSLKGLAVNEQYF
>TRBV7-3|TRBJ2-1
CASSLRAGGPDNEQFF
>TRBV6-5|TRBJ1-6
CASSPDRGLGNSPLHF
>TRBV10-1|TRBJ2-2
CAAGGPGELFF
>TRBV4-3|TRBJ2-3
CASSQVGSGGGDTQYF
>TRBV6-1|TRBJ2-6
CASSQTPGRSRSGANVLTF
>TRBV4-1|TRBJ2-1
CASSHVLAGEAFF
>TRBV2|TRBJ2-3
CASGRDRATDTQYF
>TRBV7-2|TRBJ2-3
CASSRTGGPPTDTQYF
>TRBV5-1|TRBJ2-5
CASSSGTAREETQYF
>TRBV12-3/TRBV12-4|TRBJ1-4
CASSLASVDEKLFF
>TRBV12-3/TRBV12-4|TRBJ2-2
CAFSGNTGELFF
>TRBV5-1|TRBJ2-5
CASSGFAGGFQETQYF
>TRBV5-6|TRBJ2-5
CASSFFAGELETQYF
>TRBV12-3/TRBV12-4|TRBJ2-1
CASSLGTTYNEQFF
>TRBV15|TRBJ2-1
CATSGILQGMRNEQFF
>TRBV12-3/TRBV12-4|TRBJ1-5
CASSQTANQPQHF
>TRBV24-1|TRBJ2-2
CATSDPGTSGGTGELFF
>TRBV4-1|TRBJ2-5
CAAARAGEQETQYF
>TRBV7-2|TRBJ1-2
CASSLVYSNYGYTF
>TRBV20-1|TRBJ2-1
CSARISGILYNEQFF
>TRBV14|TRBJ2-5
CASSQENRNQETQYF
>TRBV12-3/TRBV12-4|TRBJ2-3
CASREGLWADTQYF
>TRBV7-2|TRBJ2-3
CASSFHQKTTQYF
>TRBV7-2|TRBJ1-4
CASSPLPGGGEKLFF
>TRBV20-1|TRBJ2-1
CSARDPRTSYNEQFF
>TRBV4-1|TRBJ1-1
CASSHLVQGATEAFF
>TRBV3-1|TRBJ2-1
CASSQVAGLNEQFF
>TRBV12-3/TRBV12-4|TRBJ2-4
CASRTNRGTTRDIQYF
>TRBV12-3/TRBV12-4|TRBJ2-7
CASSTDPGLNYEQYF
>TRBV9|TRBJ1-3
CASSVARDGNTIYF
>TRBV6-4|TRBJ2-1
CASSDRGRSDEQFF
>TRBV5-1|TRBJ2-3
CASSLLGVLSTDTQYF
>TRBV15|TRBJ2-3
CATKARDSTDTQYF